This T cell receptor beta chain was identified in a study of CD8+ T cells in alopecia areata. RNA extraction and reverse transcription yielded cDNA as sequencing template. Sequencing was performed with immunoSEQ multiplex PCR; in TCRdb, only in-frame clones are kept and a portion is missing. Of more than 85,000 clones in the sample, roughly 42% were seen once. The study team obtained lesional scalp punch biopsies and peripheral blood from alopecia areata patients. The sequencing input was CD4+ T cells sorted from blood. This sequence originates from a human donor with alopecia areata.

CDR3 loop: CAWNKNYGYTF. In DNA, the CDR3 is TGTGCCTGGAACAAGAACTATGGCTACACCTTC. This chain connects TRBV30 to TRBJ1-2; D gene uncertain. The germline gives CDR1 GTSNPN, CDR2 SVGIG (reference sequence). V was trimmed by 4 bases and J by 2 bases, leaving 5 bases between them. The CDR3 runs to 11 residues.